The clone carrying this TCR beta chain was picked up a small number of times. This record comes from a study of control samples from healthy donors and cancer patients. Assay used: immunoSEQ multiplex PCR; TCRdb lists only in-frame clones, some missing. The data hold roughly 40,000 clones, with less than 85% observed a single time. The CDR3 sequence is 15 residues long. Germline V lookup: CDR1 SNHLY, CDR2 FYNNEI. Trimming shortened V by 1 base and J by 5 bases, and 14 bases separated the two germline ends. The sequencing input was blood. This chain uses TRBV2 with TRBJ2-5; D is unclear. This sequence was found in a man in his sixties in good health. CDR3 protein: CASSEVTSTRETQYF. The CDR3 region has the DNA TGTGCCAGCAGTGAAGTTACATCGACCCGGGAGACCCAGTACTTC. Full variable domain (remainder filled in from reference TRBV2 and TRBJ2-5): EPEVTQTPSHQVTQMGQEVILRCVPISNHLYFYWYRQILGQKVEFLVSFYNNEISEKSEIFDDQFSVERPDGSNFTLKIRSTKLEDSAMYFCASSEVTSTRETQYFGPGTRLLVL.